The source of this TCR beta chain is a study of cytomegalovirus exposure and HLA in healthy donors. The study ran its PCR with 60 Vbeta and 13 Jbeta primers. The table came from immunoSEQ multiplex PCR; TCRdb's copy has only in-frame clones and leaves some out. Here the sample spans over 200,000 clones, roughly 79% being singletons. Notes on the study in general: The authors later found TCR association rates varying by HLA locus, with DRB1 most and HLA-C fewest. One variant, a missense change in DCLRE1C, was linked in a later analysis to TCR beta V- and J-gene trimming.

This clone appeared a few times. Its specificity is unknown. CDR1 and CDR2 (germline): SGHRS, YFSETQ. With 0 bases clipped from V and 8 bases from J, the junction kept 5 bases outside the gene matches. The CDR3 consists of 16 residues. This chain links TRBV5-1 with TRBJ2-4; 13 positions agree with TRBD2. This TCR derives from a woman aged 40 to 50 in good health and CMV-seronegative. Sequencing was carried out using PBMCs. The CDR3 sequence: CASSLATSGGSDIQYF. CDR3 sequence (DNA): TGCGCCAGCAGCTTGGCGACTAGCGGGGGGTCTGACATTCAGTACTTC.